Each of the 30 T cell receptor beta chains below was sequenced from the same sample in a study of cytotoxic CD8 clonotypes in ibrutinib-treated CLL. Clones were read by immunoSEQ multiplex PCR, and TCRdb kept only the in-frame ones, dropping some. The data show about 330,000 clones, with over 60% seen just once and roughly 6.8% held by the top ten. The sequenced sample was PBMCs, obtained after 36 months of ibrutinib treatment. The receptors were gathered from a human donor with chronic lymphocytic leukemia.

The rearrangement links TRBV6-5 to TRBJ2-7; 9 positions agree with TRBD2. This CDR3 is built from 14 residues. CDR1 MNHEY and CDR2 SVGAGI come from the germline V gene. J gave up 4 bases and V 2 bases, and 3 bases lay outside the gene matches. The CDR3 nucleotides read TGTGCCAGCAGTTACAGGACTAGCGAATACGAGCAGTACTTC. Protein product: CASSYRTSEYEQYF.

V and J are TRBV14 and TRBJ2-7; TRBD1 is a possible D gene (6 bases). Germline V lookup: CDR1 SGHDN, CDR2 FVKESK. V was trimmed by 3 bases and J by 6 bases, leaving 15 bases between them. The CDR3 spans 14 residues. DNA for the CDR3: TGTGCCAGCAGCCAGCTTATGACAGGCGGCGAGCAGTACTTC. Residues: CASSQLMTGGEQYF.

The chain carries TRBV18 and TRBJ2-7; D is possibly TRBD2 (6 bases). This CDR3 comprises 14 residues. V was clipped by 2 bases and J by 2 bases, with 10 bases between them. The germline V gene has CDR1 KGHSH and CDR2 LQKENI. CDR3 region: CASSPGTYTYEQYF. CDR3 coding DNA: TGTGCCAGCTCACCAGGGACTTACACCTACGAGCAGTACTTC.

This chain joins TRBV5-1 and TRBJ2-5, with 10 bases that match TRBD2. Unmatched junction bases numbered 2, after V lost 2 bases and J lost 4 bases. The CDR3 extends over 14 amino acids. CDR1 SGHRS and CDR2 YFSETQ come from the germline V gene. The DNA of the CDR3 is TGCGCCAGCAGCTTACTAGCGGGACGAGAGACCCAGTACTTC. It translates to CASSLLAGRETQYF. Full variable domain (rest looked up from reference TRBV5-1 and TRBJ2-5): KAGVTQTPRYLIKTRGQQVTLSCSPISGHRSVSWYQQTPGQGLQFLFEYFSETQRNKGNFPGRFSGRQFSNSRSEMNVSTLELGDSALYLCASSLLAGRETQYFGPGTRLLVL.

The chain employs TRBV9 and TRBJ2-3; TRBD2 agrees at 8 bases. The CDR3 runs to 15 residues. CDR1 is SGDLS, CDR2 YYNGEE, per germline. The V gene end was trimmed by 1 base and the J gene end by 3 bases; junction bases not matched to a gene: 4. The CDR3 sequence is CASSVREGWTDTQYF. CDR3 nucleotides: TGTGCCAGCAGCGTACGGGAGGGATGGACAGATACGCAGTATTTT.

The rearrangement joins TRBV6-4 to TRBJ1-1; weak D call: TRBD1 (5 bases). The germline V and J ends were trimmed by 4 bases and 7 bases, with 13 bases remaining between them. The CDR3 spans 13 residues. The germline V gene encodes CDR1 MRHNA and CDR2 SNTAGT. The CDR3 DNA reads as TGTGCCAGCAGTGCATATCAAGGGGTTGAAGCTTTCTTT. It codes for CASSAYQGVEAFF.

In nucleotides, the CDR3 is TGTGCCAGCAGCTTGGTGGGCAGGATACAAGAGACCCAGTACTTC. Residues: CASSLVGRIQETQYF. This chain uses TRBV5-6 with TRBJ2-5; D is undetermined. V was shortened by 0 bases and J by 2 bases, with 11 bases between the two germline ends. The CDR3 has 15 amino acids. Germline CDR1 SGHDT, CDR2 YYEEEE.

This sequence joins TRBV4-3 and TRBJ2-2; 9 bases are shared with TRBD2. Germline V CDR1 and CDR2: LGHNA, YSLEER. The CDR3 has 16 amino acids. After removal of 0 bases from V and 3 bases from J, the junction contained 2 bases not matched to a gene. CDR3 protein: CASSQEPSGDTGELFF. CDR3 coding DNA: TGCGCCAGCAGCCAAGAGCCTAGCGGGGACACCGGGGAGCTGTTTTTT.

The V call is TRBV18, the J call TRBJ2-2; D might be TRBD1 or TRBD2, each matching 5 bases. Germline CDR1 reads KGHSH; CDR2 reads LQKENI. The CDR3 covers 17 residues. Trimming shortened V by 1 base and J by 3 bases, and 15 bases separated the two germline ends. In nucleotides, the CDR3 is TGTGCCAGCTCACCACTCTCGGGCCGGGACGACACCGGGGAGCTGTTTTTT. It translates to CASSPLSGRDDTGELFF.

Here the CDR3 reads CSGSRDLNTEAFF. The DNA for the CDR3 is TGCAGCGGGTCCCGGGACTTGAACACTGAAGCTTTCTTT. The J gene is TRBJ1-1, the V gene TRBV29-1; tentatively, D is TRBD1 (5 bases). The V and J ends lost 7 bases and 0 bases respectively, with 12 bases between them. This CDR3 is 13 amino acids long. The germline CDR1 and CDR2 sequences are SQVTM and ANQGSEA.

The genes are TRBV19 and TRBJ2-3; D unresolved. V lost 3 bases and J lost 3, with 10 bases in between. The CDR3 has 14 residues. Per germline, CDR1 LNHDA and CDR2 SQIVND (reference sequence). CDR3 nucleotide sequence: TGTGCCAGTAGTATCAAGAGGTTGACAGATACGCAGTATTTT. Protein sequence: CASSIKRLTDTQYF. Full variable domain (rest looked up from reference TRBV19 and TRBJ2-3): DGGITQSPKYLFRKEGQNVTLSCEQNLNHDAMYWYRQDPGQGLRLIYYSQIVNDFQKGDIAEGYSVSREKKESFPLTVTSAQKNPTAFYLCASSIKRLTDTQYFGPGTRLTVL.

This clone has just a few counts. The V gene is TRBV6-1, the J gene TRBJ2-1; TRBD2 is a possible D gene (6 bases). Germline CDR1 MNHNS, CDR2 SASEGT. Trimming took off 6 bases at V and 7 bases at J, with 10 bases between the two ends. The CDR3 is made up of 12 amino acids. CDR3 bases: TGTGCCAGCAGCGCTGGAGGGAATGAGCAGTTCTTC. Translation: CASSAGGNEQFF.

The chain joins TRBV7-9 to TRBJ2-7; 9 positions match TRBD1. This CDR3 is 15 amino acids long. The V gene's germline CDR1 is SEHNR and CDR2 FQNEAQ (reference sequence). The ends lost 3 bases at V and 0 bases at J; junction bases unmatched: 3. Written as DNA, the CDR3 is TGTGCCAGCAGCTTCGGGACAGGGAGCTCCTACGAGCAGTACTTC. It codes for CASSFGTGSSYEQYF.

The chain uses TRBV7-6 and TRBJ2-7; TRBD2 matches at 8 bases. The germline V gene encodes CDR1 SGHVS and CDR2 FNYEAQ. The CDR3 sequence is 16 residues long. Trimming removed 5 bases from V and 2 bases from J; junction bases left unmatched: 11. The CDR3 DNA is TGTGCCAGCAGCGCAACCGCTAGCGGGCGAACCTACGAGCAGTACTTC. This gives the protein CASSATASGRTYEQYF.

The chain has TRBV11-2 and TRBJ2-7, with a possible D match to TRBD2 (6 bases). Germline V gives CDR1 SGHAT, CDR2 FQNNGV. The CDR3 length is 16 residues. The V gene lost 5 bases and the J gene lost 4 bases, with 21 bases spanning the gap. Here the CDR3 reads CASSLRRAGMGYEQYF. In DNA, the CDR3 is TGTGCCAGCAGCCTCCGGAGGGCCGGGATGGGGTACGAGCAGTACTTC. The full variable domain, with the rest looked up from reference TRBV11-2 and TRBJ2-7, is EAGVAQSPRYKIIEKRQSVAFWCNPISGHATLYWYQQILGQGPKLLIQFQNNGVVDDSQLPKDRFSAERLKGVDSTLKIQPAKLEDSAVYLCASSLRRAGMGYEQYFGPGTRLTVT.

The CDR3 loop is CASSFRLELYNEQFF. CDR3 nucleotides: TGTGCCAGCAGCTTCCGACTAGAGCTCTACAATGAGCAGTTCTTC. V and J are TRBV5-4 and TRBJ2-1; TRBD2 is a possible D gene (6 bases). The germline V gene encodes CDR1 SGHNT and CDR2 YYREEE (reference sequence). The CDR3 contains 15 residues. V dropped 2 bases and J dropped 3 bases, with 12 bases sitting between them. Drawing the rest from reference TRBV5-4 and TRBJ2-1, the complete variable domain is ETGVTQSPTHLIKTRGQQVTLRCSSQSGHNTVSWYQQALGQGPQFIFQYYREEENGRGNFPPRFSGLQFPNYSSELNVNALELDDSALYLCASSFRLELYNEQFFGPGTRLTVL.

The rearrangement uses TRBV5-6 and TRBJ1-5, with a weak D call TRBD1 (5 bases). The CDR3 totals 19 residues. Per germline, CDR1 SGHDT and CDR2 YYEEEE. Trimming shortened V by 4 bases and J by 1 base, and 24 bases separated the two germline ends. The chain's CDR3 is CASSHESGGFHMSNQPQHF. The DNA of the CDR3 is TGTGCCAGCAGCCACGAGTCGGGGGGGTTCCACATGAGCAATCAGCCCCAGCATTTT.

This clone was detected once. CDR3 coding DNA: TGTGCCAGCAAACTGACGGGGGGGGGAGCAGATACGCAGTATTTT. It encodes CASKLTGGGADTQYF. The chain joins TRBV6-5 to TRBJ2-3; 8 bases line up with TRBD2. J lost 4 bases, V lost 7 bases, and 10 bases had no gene match. CDR1 and CDR2 (germline): MNHEY, SVGAGI. The CDR3 contains 15 residues.

The chain recombines TRBV5-1 with TRBJ1-3; D is unresolved. The V gene lost 0 bases and the J gene lost 2 bases, with 9 bases spanning the gap. Germline lookup yields CDR1 SGHRS and CDR2 YFSETQ. The CDR3 covers 15 residues. CDR3 protein: CASSLGPQPGNTIYF. The CDR3 DNA sequence: TGCGCCAGCAGCTTGGGGCCCCAACCTGGAAACACCATATATTTT.

This clone was picked up a small number of times. The chain links TRBV27 to TRBJ1-4; tentatively, D is TRBD1 (5 bases). The length of the CDR3 is 14 residues. V lost 5 bases and J 3 bases, leaving 10 bases between the germline ends. The V gene's germline CDR1 is MNHEY and CDR2 SMNVEV (reference sequence). CDR3 sequence: CASSRAGPNEKLFF. CDR3 nucleotides: TGTGCCAGCAGTCGGGCAGGGCCTAATGAAAAACTGTTTTTT. The full variable domain, completed using reference TRBV27 and TRBJ1-4, is EAQVTQNPRYLITVTGKKLTVTCSQNMNHEYMSWYRQDPGLGLRQIYYSMNVEVTDKGDVPEGYKVSRKEKRNFPLILESPSPNQTSLYFCASSRAGPNEKLFFGSGTQLSVL.

The CDR3 DNA reads as TGTGCCAGCAGTTACCCTCTGGGACTAGCGGGGGGGACCCAGTACTTC. This codes for CASSYPLGLAGGTQYF. The chain joins TRBV6-6 to TRBJ2-5, with 15 nucleotides matching TRBD2. Germline CDR1 and CDR2: MNHNY and SVGAGI (reference sequence). Unmatched junction bases numbered 5, after V lost 2 bases and J lost 7 bases. The CDR3 has 16 residues.

The chain links TRBV29-1 to TRBJ1-2; the D gene is possibly TRBD1 (5 bases). CDR3 length equals 13 residues. Trimming shortened V by 6 bases and J by 8 bases, and 19 bases separated the two germline ends. Germline V lookup: CDR1 SQVTM, CDR2 ANQGSEA. The CDR3 nucleotides are TGCAGCGTACGACAGAGCGGGGCGGGCGGCTACACCTTC. It encodes CSVRQSGAGGYTF. Full variable domain (missing parts from reference TRBV29-1 and TRBJ1-2): SAVISQKPSRDICQRGTSLTIQCQVDSQVTMMFWYRQQPGQSLTLIATANQGSEATYESGFVIDKFPISRPNLTFSTLTVSNMSPEDSSIYLCSVRQSGAGGYTFGSGTRLTVV.

Here the CDR3 reads CASSAKDSSGANVLTF. DNA of the CDR3: TGTGCCAGCAGCGCAAAGGACAGCTCTGGGGCCAACGTCCTGACTTTC. The chain employs TRBV7-9 and TRBJ2-6; a weak D match, TRBD1 (6 bases). Trimming cost V 5 bases and J 0 bases, with 11 bases left between them. This CDR3 spans 16 amino acids. The germline V gene has CDR1 SEHNR and CDR2 FQNEAQ (reference sequence).

This rearrangement joins TRBV29-1 to TRBJ1-2; a possible D gene is TRBD1 (5 bases). Deletions cut 1 base from V and 6 bases from J, with 9 bases between. The CDR3 consists of 12 residues. The V gene's germline CDR1 is SQVTM and CDR2 ANQGSEA. The CDR3 protein is CSVEGGVDGYTF. In DNA form, the CDR3 reads TGCAGCGTTGAAGGGGGGGTGGATGGCTACACCTTC.

The chain couples TRBV28 to TRBJ1-5, with D tentatively TRBD1 (5 bases). This CDR3 has 13 amino acids. V was shortened by 5 bases and J by 6 bases, with 11 bases between the two germline ends. The germline gives CDR1 MDHEN, CDR2 SYDVKM. The chain's CDR3 is CASSPTQAQPQHF. The CDR3 region has the DNA TGTGCCAGCAGTCCGACACAGGCTCAGCCCCAGCATTTT.

The rearrangement joins TRBV19 to TRBJ2-6, with D uncertain. The CDR3 is 17 residues long. The germline CDR1 and CDR2 sequences are LNHDA and SQIVND (reference sequence). With 1 base removed from V and 0 bases from J, the gap between germline ends came to 10 bases. The CDR3, as DNA: TGTGCCAGTAGTATAGCCGGCCACACCTCTGGGGCCAACGTCCTGACTTTC. Protein sequence: CASSIAGHTSGANVLTF.

The J gene is TRBJ1-5, the V gene TRBV5-6; D is ambiguous. Germline V gives CDR1 SGHDT, CDR2 YYEEEE. The V and J ends lost 0 bases and 3 bases respectively, with 1 base between them. CDR3 length equals 12 residues. CDR3 loop: CASSLVNQPQHF. The DNA of the CDR3 is TGTGCCAGCAGCTTGGTCAATCAGCCCCAGCATTTT.

The V call is TRBV6-1, the J call TRBJ2-2; the D is unclear. Between the trimmed V and J ends, which lost 0 bases and 4 bases, there was a span of 3 bases. This CDR3 is built from 13 residues. Germline V lookup: CDR1 MNHNS, CDR2 SASEGT. The CDR3, as DNA: TGTGCCAGCAGTGAAGCTGGCACCGGGGAGCTGTTTTTT. The encoded protein is CASSEAGTGELFF.

V usage is TRBV5-1 and J usage is TRBJ1-5; no clear D. The CDR3 extends over 19 amino acids. Per the germline V gene, CDR1 is SGHRS and CDR2 is YFSETQ. Trimming left V 2 bases short and J 0 bases short, with 21 bases between. The CDR3 DNA is TGCGCCAGCAGCTTCCCCTTTGTGTTGTGCAGATATAGCAATCAGCCCCAGCATTTT. Its protein is CASSFPFVLCRYSNQPQHF. Full variable domain (outside the CDR3, taken from reference TRBV5-1 and TRBJ1-5): KAGVTQTPRYLIKTRGQQVTLSCSPISGHRSVSWYQQTPGQGLQFLFEYFSETQRNKGNFPGRFSGRQFSNSRSEMNVSTLELGDSALYLCASSFPFVLCRYSNQPQHFGDGTRLSIL.

The J gene is TRBJ2-7, the V gene TRBV9, with a tentative D call TRBD1 (6 bases). V was cut by 2 bases and J by 2 bases, with 14 bases left in between. CDR1 is SGDLS and CDR2 is YYNGEE in the germline V gene. There are 15 residues in the CDR3. Here the CDR3 DNA reads TGTGCCAGCAGCGTGGGGCCAGGGGTGGCCTACGAGCAGTACTTC. As protein: CASSVGPGVAYEQYF.